Described below is a single T cell receptor (beta chain) sequence and its context. The record originates from a study of cytomegalovirus exposure and HLA in healthy donors. Researchers ran the PCR with 60 Vbeta and 13 Jbeta primers. Source study methods: Roughly 11 million shared chains were among 65 million to 85 million unique TCR beta chains counted in a later analysis. TCRdb's table, derived via immunoSEQ multiplex PCR, lists solely in-frame clones and lacks some. The V and J calls and clone size were taken over from that table, and D and trimming were inferred from the DNA. The sample holds about 150,000 clones, about four fifths seen once. Sequencing input: PBMCs. This clonotype was sampled from a young man in good health and CMV-seropositive.

CDR3 nucleotides: TGTGCCATCAGTGACTGGGACAGGGGCCAGCAGTACTTC. Encoded protein: CAISDWDRGQQYF. V gene TRBV10-3 combines with J gene TRBJ2-7; 10 nucleotides match TRBD1. In germline, CDR1 is ENHRY, CDR2 SYGVKD. CDR3 length: 13 residues. V shed 3 bases, J shed 8 bases, and the junction held 4 bases outside the gene matches.